This TCR beta chain was identified in a study of blood T cells in healthy people across ages. This CDR3 has 15 residues. Trimming stripped 8 bases from V and 0 bases from J, with 15 bases between. Per germline, CDR1 SEHNR and CDR2 FQNEAQ (reference sequence). Together with a sample-barcoded 5' primer, a J-beta primer mix was included in a second PCR lasting about 7 to 11 cycles. TCRdb recomputed calls from the 5' RACE reads with MiXCR, one row per CDR3 protein. The repertoire holds hundreds of thousands of distinct CDR3 sequences, with 45% to 50% as singletons. The sample holds a few counts of this clonotype.

The sample was blood. The J gene is TRBJ2-3, the V gene TRBV7-9, with D possibly matching TRBD1 (5 bases). This clonotype was obtained from a woman aged 60-70 years in good health. The DNA of the CDR3 is TGTGCCAGCGACAGCTCGGCTGCTAGCACAGATACGCAGTATTTT. Its translation is CASDSSAASTDTQYF.